This TCR beta chain is from a study of blood T cell repertoires in COVID-19. Whole-study context: The cDNA or gDNA used as material had been derived from T cells, B-cell-depleted T cells, or PBMCs.

Adults between about 18 and 95 years of age took part from 24 US areas. In the original workflow: From reference gene primer amplification, estimates of nucleated cell counts were derived. Assay: immunoSEQ multiplex PCR; the TCRdb copy retains only in-frame clones and omits some. That table is the source of V, J and clone size, and D and trimming were worked out from the DNA. The sample lists roughly 230,000 clones, roughly 85% occurring once. The sequencing input was PBMCs or T cells enriched from blood (not recorded which). This TCR was sampled from a woman aged 45-65 years who had been exposed to COVID-19.

The CDR3 spells CASSQGPLAGGLQETQYF. Written as DNA, the CDR3 is TGTGCCAGCAGCCAAGGCCCCCTAGCGGGGGGCTTACAAGAGACCCAGTACTTC. The V call is TRBV4-2, the J call TRBJ2-5, with 11 bases that match TRBD2. The ends lost 1 base at V and 2 bases at J; junction bases unmatched: 9. The CDR3 contains 18 residues. The germline V gene encodes CDR1 LGHNA and CDR2 YNFKEQ.